These T cell receptor beta chains were read from a single sample in a study of T-cell memory formation after mild COVID-19. TCRdb re-analysed the 5' RACE reads in MiXCR, keeping a single row per CDR3 protein. The table lists 350,000 to 400,000 distinct CDR3 sequences, more than 20% of them singletons, with about an eighth in the top ten. Sequencing input: PBMCs or a T cell subset sorted from them (not recorded which). Receptor source: an adult woman who had mild COVID-19 (a few samples of this study predate the infection). Cell type and time point are not known. Each CDR3 is given with its conserved first and last residue. The order of the fields is CDR3 protein, CDR3 DNA, J gene, clone size, D gene, V gene. D genes are given only for firm matches. Only some rows state a clone size, as once, few, many or a class for expanded clones.

CASSRTWGGGGADTQYF,TGTGCCAGCAGCAGGACGTGGGGCGGGGGGGGCGCAGATACGCAGTATTTT,TRBJ2-3,few,TRBD2,TRBV3-1
CASSWGYTEAFF,TGTGCCAGTAGTTGGGGGTACACTGAAGCTTTCTTT,TRBJ1-1,few,NA,TRBV19
CATSGENTGELFF,TGTGCCACCAGTGGAGAGAACACCGGGGAGCTGTTTTTT,TRBJ2-2,NA,NA,TRBV24-1
CASSAGLEAFF,TGTGCCAGCAGTGCGGGCCTAGAAGCTTTCTTT,TRBJ1-1,few,NA,TRBV6-5
CAWSPGTGYEKLFF,TGTGCCTGGAGTCCCGGGACAGGGTATGAAAAACTGTTTTTT,TRBJ1-4,few,TRBD1,TRBV30
CASSLPGSGVTEKLFF,TGTGCCAGCAGCTTACCGGGGTCAGGGGTTACTGAAAAACTGTTTTTT,TRBJ1-4,NA,NA,TRBV7-9
CSVAGQLDSGNTIYF,TGCAGCGTTGCAGGACAGTTGGATTCTGGAAACACCATATATTTT,TRBJ1-3,NA,NA,TRBV29-1
CAISGQGTDTQYF,TGTGCCATCAGTGGGCAGGGAACAGATACGCAGTATTTT,TRBJ2-3,NA,NA,TRBV10-3
CATSDLGGGPTEAFF,TGTGCCACCAGTGATTTAGGAGGGGGGCCCACTGAAGCTTTCTTT,TRBJ1-1,few,NA,TRBV24-1
CASSSGRTSGNQETQYF,TGTGCCAGCAGTTCCGGTAGGACTAGCGGGAACCAAGAGACCCAGTACTTC,TRBJ2-5,NA,TRBD2,TRBV11-2
CASREGDGRKYF,TGTGCCAGCAGAGAGGGGGACGGGCGTAAGTACTTC,TRBJ2-7,NA,NA,TRBV11-3
CASSSGTSGITGELFF,TGTGCCAGCAGTTCTGGGACTAGCGGGATCACCGGGGAGCTGTTTTTT,TRBJ2-2,NA,TRBD2,TRBV5-4
CASSHVAATPVYNEQFF,TGTGCCAGCAGCCACGTGGCAGCGACTCCCGTGTACAATGAGCAGTTCTTC,TRBJ2-1,NA,NA,TRBV4-2
CASSYSYGVGELFF,TGTGCCAGCAGCTACAGTTACGGGGTCGGGGAGCTGTTTTTT,TRBJ2-2,NA,NA,TRBV5-6
CASTVPPGLAGGTYNEQFF,TGTGCCAGCACCGTCCCCCCGGGACTAGCGGGGGGAACCTACAATGAGCAGTTCTTC,TRBJ2-1,few,TRBD2,TRBV7-9
CASSLSPAGDISYEQYF,TGCGCCAGCAGCTTGTCTCCGGCAGGGGACATCTCCTACGAGCAGTACTTC,TRBJ2-7,few,NA,TRBV5-1
CASSPPVGLADEQYF,TGTGCCAGCTCACCACCGGTTGGACTAGCGGACGAGCAGTACTTC,TRBJ2-7,NA,TRBD2,TRBV18
CSAPDAQLTSLGETQYF,TGCAGTGCTCCCGACGCCCAACTGACTAGTCTTGGAGAGACGCAGTATTTT,TRBJ2-3,few,NA,TRBV20-1
CSARDRGHYGYTF,TGCAGTGCTAGGGACAGGGGGCACTATGGCTACACCTTC,TRBJ1-2,once,TRBD1,TRBV20-1
CSVLELSGRALRNEQFF,TGCAGCGTTTTAGAATTAAGCGGGAGGGCCCTTAGGAATGAGCAGTTCTTC,TRBJ2-1,NA,TRBD2,TRBV29-1
CSARMVLAGGLNNEQFF,TGCAGTGCTAGAATGGTCCTAGCGGGGGGGCTTAACAATGAGCAGTTCTTC,TRBJ2-1,NA,TRBD2,TRBV20-1
CASSLGRGKLFF,TGTGCCAGCAGTTTAGGACGCGGTAAACTGTTTTTT,TRBJ1-4,few,NA,TRBV12-3/TRBV12-4
CASRSTGDGSYEQYF,TGCGCCAGCAGGTCGACAGGGGATGGATCCTACGAGCAGTACTTC,TRBJ2-7,NA,TRBD1,TRBV5-1
CASSWGRQNTEAFF,TGTGCCAGCAGTTGGGGACGGCAGAACACTGAAGCTTTCTTT,TRBJ1-1,NA,NA,TRBV7-2
CASSPGQGGTQYF,TGCGCCAGCAGCCCCGGACAGGGGGGGACCCAGTACTTC,TRBJ2-5,many,TRBD1,TRBV4-1
CASSFRTGSYEQYF,TGTGCCAGCAGCTTCCGGACAGGCTCCTACGAGCAGTACTTC,TRBJ2-7,many,TRBD1,TRBV5-6
CATRQGDEQYF,TGTGCCACCAGACAGGGCGACGAGCAGTACTTC,TRBJ2-7,NA,NA,TRBV24-1
CASSLQLDLDTQYF,TGCGCCAGCAGCTTGCAGTTGGACCTAGATACGCAGTATTTT,TRBJ2-3,NA,NA,TRBV5-1
CASSQGFWDTHHSGANVLTF,TGCGCCAGCAGCCAAGGGTTTTGGGACACCCACCACTCTGGGGCCAACGTCCTGACTTTC,TRBJ2-6,few,NA,TRBV4-1
CASSSNGGEQFF,TGTGCCAGCAGCTCTAATGGGGGTGAGCAGTTCTTC,TRBJ2-1,NA,NA,TRBV28
CASAGTGNQPQHF,TGTGCCAGCGCCGGGACAGGGAATCAGCCCCAGCATTTT,TRBJ1-5,few,TRBD1,TRBV3-1
CASSLERDWDGYTF,TGCGCCAGCAGCTTGGAGAGGGATTGGGATGGCTACACCTTC,TRBJ1-2,once,NA,TRBV5-1
CAWSRTEAFF,TGTGCCTGGAGTAGGACTGAAGCTTTCTTT,TRBJ1-1,few,NA,TRBV30
CASSTPGLAGVIGELFF,TGTGCCAGCAGCACACCGGGACTAGCGGGAGTTATCGGGGAGCTGTTTTTT,TRBJ2-2,few,TRBD2,TRBV7-6
CASSFGATVGTGELFF,TGTGCCAGCAGTTTCGGGGCTACCGTGGGGACCGGGGAGCTGTTTTTT,TRBJ2-2,few,NA,TRBV12-3/TRBV12-4
CAWSRLLPPPYGYTF,TGTGCCTGGAGCCGCCTCCTACCTCCCCCCTATGGCTACACCTTC,TRBJ1-2,many,NA,TRBV30
CASSFYPTEFIYGYTF,TGTGCCAGCAGTTTTTACCCCACGGAATTCATATATGGCTACACCTTC,TRBJ1-2,NA,NA,TRBV12-3/TRBV12-4
CASSRAQDRRAGELFF,TGTGCCAGCAGCCGCGCCCAGGACAGGAGGGCCGGGGAGCTGTTTTTT,TRBJ2-2,NA,NA,TRBV11-2
CASSRFPGNTIYF,TGTGCCAGCAGCCGATTCCCTGGAAACACCATATATTTT,TRBJ1-3,NA,NA,TRBV27
CASNDGRNTEAFF,TGTGCCAGCAATGACGGACGTAACACTGAAGCTTTCTTT,TRBJ1-1,few,NA,TRBV12-3/TRBV12-4
CASSYPLAGGSEQYF,TGTGCCAGCAGTTACCCTCTAGCGGGAGGTAGCGAGCAGTACTTC,TRBJ2-7,few,TRBD2,TRBV6-5
CASSLSGGRLPQHF,TGTGCCAGCAGTTTATCTGGGGGGCGGCTCCCCCAGCATTTT,TRBJ1-5,NA,NA,TRBV27
CSARGASSGELFF,TGCAGTGCTAGAGGGGCCAGCAGCGGGGAGCTGTTTTTT,TRBJ2-2,few,NA,TRBV20-1
CASSGQNNEKLFF,TGTGCCAGCTCCGGACAGAATAATGAAAAACTGTTTTTT,TRBJ1-4,few,NA,TRBV27
CSSSLEAGGYNEQFF,TGTTCCAGCAGCTTAGAAGCGGGGGGGTACAATGAGCAGTTCTTC,TRBJ2-1,NA,TRBD2,TRBV7-2